In its sample, the clone carrying this T cell receptor (beta chain) was seen a few times. Its antigen is currently unknown. This sample was taken from a study of T cells after yellow fever vaccination. Study-wide background: SMART-Seq v4 Ultra Low Input served to prepare low-cell-number fractions.

General study results and limits: A faster peak, day 5 versus 15, was reached by the weaker secondary response. At 95% to 97% for CD4 and approximately 89% for CD8, most primary-vaccination clones showed up again after the booster.

Template-switching 5'RACE yielded the TCR cDNA; a universal primer site and UMIs were added in the process. TCRdb ran MiXCR on the 5' RACE reads and lists one entry per CDR3 protein. The table lists some 300,000 distinct CDR3 sequences, approximately 8% of them singletons. Between the trimmed V and J ends, which lost 1 base and 4 bases, there was a span of 10 bases. The CDR3 spans 15 residues. Germline lookup yields CDR1 MGHDK and CDR2 SYGVNS. The chain combines TRBV25-1 with TRBJ2-2, with D tentatively TRBD1 (5 bases). Specimen: PBMCs, collected more than 35 days after the first yellow fever vaccination. This receptor was identified in a man aged 18 to 29 who received the YFV17D yellow fever vaccine. The CDR3 is CASSEWGQGTGELFF. CDR3 nucleotides: TGTGCCAGCAGTGAATGGGGTCAGGGCACCGGGGAGCTGTTTTTT.